One sample yielded the 16 T cell receptor beta chains listed below, sequenced in a study of blood T cell repertoires in COVID-19. Some clones are missing from TCRdb's copy, which holds only in-frame ones; the method was immunoSEQ multiplex PCR. Of 78,000 or so clones in the sample, approximately 80% are singletons; the top ten hold about 9%. The sample comprised peripheral blood. Every receptor here comes from a human donor in a cohort sampled during active COVID-19.

The chain uses TRBV2 and TRBJ2-7; tentative D call: TRBD2 (6 bases). Germline values: CDR1 SNHLY, CDR2 FYNNEI. The V and J ends lost 5 bases and 4 bases respectively, with 15 bases between them. This CDR3 has 14 amino acids. The CDR3 sequence is CASSTGGAGYEQYF. The DNA for the CDR3 is TGTGCCAGCAGTACCGGAGGGGCGGGTTACGAGCAGTACTTC.

The chain has TRBV4-1 and TRBJ1-6; the D gene is possibly TRBD1 (5 bases). Trimming cost V 4 bases and J 14 bases, with 12 bases left between them. This CDR3 region has 12 residues. Germline V lookup: CDR1 MGHRA, CDR2 YSYEKL. CDR3 amino acids: CASSPPGGTLHF. As DNA, the CDR3 is TGCGCCAGCAGCCCCCCGGGGGGGACCCTCCACTTT.

In DNA form, the CDR3 reads TGTGCCAGCTCCCCAGGGGGGGATCAGCCCCAGCATTTT. Translating it yields CASSPGGDQPQHF. The chain has TRBV18 and TRBJ1-5; 7 nucleotides line up with TRBD1. The ends lost 6 bases at V and 5 bases at J; junction bases unmatched: 4. Germline CDR1 is KGHSH and CDR2 is LQKENI. CDR3 length: 13 residues.

This clone showed up just a few times. The rearrangement links TRBV6-5 to TRBJ1-3, with 9 bases aligning to TRBD1. Germline V gene data show CDR1 as MNHEY and CDR2 as SVGAGI. With V trimmed by 1 base and J by 2 bases, 3 bases remained unmatched. The CDR3 has 16 residues. CDR3 residues: CASSYWGQGPGNTIYF. As DNA, the CDR3 is TGTGCCAGCAGTTACTGGGGACAGGGACCTGGAAACACCATATATTTT.

Only one count was recorded for this clone. The chain has TRBV5-6 and TRBJ1-2; D perhaps matches TRBD1 (5 bases). This CDR3 spans 14 amino acids. Trimming pared 0 bases from V and 1 base from J, leaving 7 bases between. Germline assignment: CDR1 SGHDT and CDR2 YYEEEE. The CDR3, as DNA: TGTGCCAGCAGCTTGGGGGGCAATAACTATGGCTACACCTTC. Encoded protein: CASSLGGNNYGYTF.

This chain uses TRBV5-1 with TRBJ2-5; 11 positions match TRBD2. The CDR3 consists of 16 residues. J lost 2 bases, V lost 2 bases, and 5 bases had no gene match. CDR1 and CDR2 (germline): SGHRS, YFSETQ. In DNA form, the CDR3 reads TGCGCCAGCAGCTTCCGTAGCGGGAGGGAGCAAGAGACCCAGTACTTC. Translation gives CASSFRSGREQETQYF.

This clone was counted a single time. This chain uses TRBV18 with TRBJ2-5, with D possibly TRBD2 on 5 matching bases. This CDR3 comprises 15 residues. Between the trimmed V and J ends, which lost 0 bases and 0 bases, there was a span of 8 bases. Germline CDR1 reads KGHSH; CDR2 reads LQKENI. In nucleotides, the CDR3 is TGTGCCAGCTCACCACCCGGGGTCCACCAAGAGACCCAGTACTTC. It is translated as CASSPPGVHQETQYF.

The J gene is TRBJ1-2, the V gene TRBV15; 8 bases align to TRBD1. CDR1 and CDR2 from the germline V gene are LNHNV and YYDKDF (reference sequence). The CDR3 extends over 13 amino acids. V lost 5 bases, J lost 7 bases, and 6 bases stayed unmatched. CDR3 loop: CATSVRTGSGYTF. CDR3 DNA sequence: TGTGCCACCAGCGTTAGGACAGGGAGTGGCTACACCTTC. Full variable domain (missing parts from reference TRBV15 and TRBJ1-2): DAMVIQNPRYQVTQFGKPVTLSCSQTLNHNVMYWYQQKSSQAPKLLFHYYDKDFNNEADTPDNFQSRRPNTSFCFLDIRSPGLGDTAMYLCATSVRTGSGYTFGSGTRLTVV.

The chain has TRBV5-1 and TRBJ1-4; 9 nucleotides match TRBD1. Germline values: CDR1 SGHRS, CDR2 YFSETQ. V shed 0 bases, J shed 7 bases, and the junction held 7 bases outside the gene matches. The CDR3 totals 16 residues. The CDR3 sequence: CASSLVTGQGAEKLFF. CDR3 coding DNA: TGCGCCAGCAGCTTGGTAACGGGACAGGGTGCTGAAAAACTGTTTTTT.

The rearrangement joins TRBV28 to TRBJ2-3; weak D call: TRBD2 (6 bases). CDR3 length equals 15 residues. Germline V lookup: CDR1 MDHEN, CDR2 SYDVKM. Trimming stripped 5 bases from V and 1 base from J, with 13 bases between. This CDR3 reads CASSPPGEGTDTQYF. As DNA, the CDR3 is TGTGCCAGCAGTCCCCCGGGGGAGGGCACAGATACGCAGTATTTT.

The chain combines TRBV11-3 with TRBJ1-3, with D uncertain. This CDR3 is built from 15 residues. V was pared by 5 bases and J by 2 bases, with 13 bases between. Germline V gene data show CDR1 as SGHNT and CDR2 as YENEEA. Here the CDR3 DNA reads TGTGCCAGCAGCATAGGGTCCCCAGCTGGAAACACCATATATTTT. The encoded protein is CASSIGSPAGNTIYF.

This clone was seen once. The chain employs TRBV7-9 and TRBJ1-5, with TRBD1 matching 8 bases. Germline-derived CDR1 and CDR2 are SEHNR and FQNEAQ (reference sequence). The V segment lost 5 bases and the J segment 0 bases; nucleotides outside the gene matches: 3. The CDR3 loop spans 15 amino acids. The CDR3: CASSQGQVSNQPQHF. The CDR3 nucleotides are TGTGCCAGCAGCCAGGGACAGGTTAGCAATCAGCCCCAGCATTTT.

The chain is built from TRBV13 and TRBJ1-6; possible D gene TRBD1, 5 bases. The CDR3 has 15 residues. V was pared by 9 bases and J by 0 bases, with 12 bases between. Germline CDR1 PRHDT, CDR2 FYEKMQ (reference sequence). The CDR3 protein is CASTTGGSYNSPLHF. In DNA, the CDR3 is TGTGCCAGTACCACCGGGGGCTCCTATAATTCACCCCTCCACTTT. Drawing the rest from reference TRBV13 and TRBJ1-6, the complete variable domain is AAGVIQSPRHLIKEKRETATLKCYPIPRHDTVYWYQQGPGQDPQFLISFYEKMQSDKGSIPDRFSAQQFSDYHSELNMSSLELGDSALYFCASTTGGSYNSPLHFGNGTRLTVT.

The chain carries TRBV11-1 and TRBJ2-1, with D tentatively TRBD2 (5 bases). V lost 3 bases, J lost 15 bases, and 12 bases lay in between. Germline CDR1 and CDR2: SGHAT and FQDESV (reference sequence). The CDR3 totals 11 residues. Here the CDR3 reads CASSFGLAPFF. In DNA, the CDR3 is TGTGCCAGCAGCTTCGGCCTAGCCCCGTTCTTC.

V and J are TRBV11-2 and TRBJ2-1; 9 positions agree with TRBD1. Germline V CDR1 and CDR2: SGHAT, FQNNGV. The CDR3 covers 17 residues. V trimming: 1 base; J trimming: 1 base; junction bases outside the gene matches: 5. CDR3 DNA: TGTGCCAGCAGCTTAGGAATGGGACAGGGATCCTACAATGAGCAGTTCTTC. Translated, it gives CASSLGMGQGSYNEQFF.

J is TRBJ1-1 and V is TRBV15; 10 bases match TRBD1. The CDR3 length is 16 residues. CDR1 is LNHNV, CDR2 YYDKDF, per germline (reference sequence). The J segment lost 4 bases and the V segment lost 3 bases, leaving 8 bases of the junction unmatched. CDR3 protein: CATSSRDRGMVTEAFF. For the CDR3, the DNA is TGTGCCACCAGCAGCCGGGACAGGGGAATGGTCACTGAAGCTTTCTTT. Combining the CDR3 with reference TRBV15 and TRBJ1-1 gives the whole variable domain DAMVIQNPRYQVTQFGKPVTLSCSQTLNHNVMYWYQQKSSQAPKLLFHYYDKDFNNEADTPDNFQSRRPNTSFCFLDIRSPGLGDTAMYLCATSSRDRGMVTEAFFGQGTRLTVV.